This T cell receptor beta chain was recovered during a study of blood T cell repertoires in COVID-19. Across the study: Donors in the United States, Italy and Spain gave samples during acute or convalescent COVID-19. Sample material is recorded as cDNA or gDNA derived from T cells, B-cell-depleted T cells, or PBMCs.

Per the original data handling: Using reference gene primer amplification, nucleated cell counts were estimated. This table comes from immunoSEQ multiplex PCR, and its TCRdb copy is limited to in-frame clones, with some not included. V and J calls and clone size follow that table, whereas D and trimming were derived from the DNA. The sample consists of approximately 190,000 clones, 84% of them appearing once. The CDR3 is 15 amino acids. Germline V CDR1 and CDR2: SNHLY, FYNNEI. V was pared by 7 bases and J by 1 base, with 9 bases of the junction left unmatched. The receptor comes from a human donor in a cohort sampled during active COVID-19. Sequences were obtained from peripheral blood. The V and J genes are TRBV2 and TRBJ1-1, with 7 nucleotides matching TRBD1. CDR3 residues: CASKGRGFWNTEAFF. The CDR3 nucleotides are TGTGCCAGCAAAGGCAGGGGGTTCTGGAACACTGAAGCTTTCTTT.